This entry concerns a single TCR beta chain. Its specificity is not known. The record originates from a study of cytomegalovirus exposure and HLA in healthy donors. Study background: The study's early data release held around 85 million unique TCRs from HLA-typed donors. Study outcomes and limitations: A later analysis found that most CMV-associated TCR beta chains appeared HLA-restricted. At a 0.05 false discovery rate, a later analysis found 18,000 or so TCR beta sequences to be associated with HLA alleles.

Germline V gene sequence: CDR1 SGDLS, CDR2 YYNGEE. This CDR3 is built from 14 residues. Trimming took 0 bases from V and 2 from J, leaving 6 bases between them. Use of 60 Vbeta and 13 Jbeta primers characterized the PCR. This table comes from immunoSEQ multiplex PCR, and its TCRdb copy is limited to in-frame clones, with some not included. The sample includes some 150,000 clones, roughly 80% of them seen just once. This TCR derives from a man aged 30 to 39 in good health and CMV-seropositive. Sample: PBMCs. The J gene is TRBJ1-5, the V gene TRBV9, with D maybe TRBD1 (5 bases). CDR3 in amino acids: CASSVGGGNQPQHF. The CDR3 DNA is TGTGCCAGCAGCGTAGGGGGGGGCAATCAGCCCCAGCATTTT.